This entry features one TCR beta chain sequence. This sample is part of a study of cytomegalovirus exposure and HLA in healthy donors. The PCR ran on 60 Vbeta and 13 Jbeta primers. Data came from immunoSEQ multiplex PCR; TCRdb stores just in-frame clones and leaves some out. Here the sample spans 150,000 to 180,000 clones, roughly 74% being singletons. The sequenced material came from PBMCs. This receptor was identified in a man between 18 and 35 years old in good health and CMV-seronegative.

Here the CDR3 reads CASSAGGGSYNEQFF. The CDR3 nucleotides read TGTGCCAGCAGCGCTGGCGGGGGATCCTACAATGAGCAGTTCTTC. V gene TRBV9 combines with J gene TRBJ2-1, with 7 bases fitting TRBD2. Germline lookup yields CDR1 SGDLS and CDR2 YYNGEE. The CDR3 contains 15 residues. Germline trimming cut 3 bases from V and 1 base from J; bases unmatched to any gene: 4.